This T cell receptor (beta chain) emerged from a study of beta chain features in type 1 diabetes. In its sample, this clone was seen a few times. Every isolated RNA sample was fully reverse transcribed, so sequencing captured expressed TCRB transcripts. Clones were sequenced by immunoSEQ multiplex PCR, and TCRdb holds only the in-frame ones, with some missing. The sample gives some 240,000 clones, roughly a tenth of which show up once; roughly 1.3% is in the top ten. With 2 bases clipped from V and 5 bases from J, the junction kept 6 bases outside the gene matches. Germline CDR1 MGHDK, CDR2 SYGVNS. The CDR3 consists of 16 residues.

This sequence joins TRBV25-1 and TRBJ1-4, with 9 bases fitting TRBD1. This receptor was taken from a man between 18 and 29 years old in good health. Material for sequencing was central memory CD4+ T cells from blood. The CDR3 nucleotides are TGTGCCAGCAGTGAACTTAGGGGACAGGGAAATGAAAAACTGTTTTTT. Protein sequence: CASSELRGQGNEKLFF.